This entry concerns a single T cell receptor (beta chain). Cohort allocation depended upon clinical history that participants reported. Cohort 3 recovery required two negative PCRs, clearance, or symptom resolution. The data were obtained in a study of blood T cell repertoires in COVID-19. On the study more broadly: Sample material is recorded as cDNA or gDNA derived from T cells, B-cell-depleted T cells, or PBMCs.

Repertoires were generated with immunoSEQ multiplex PCR, while TCRdb's copy carries only in-frame clones and drops some. This table has 150,000 to 250,000 clones, about 85% appearing once. Germline V gene sequence: CDR1 SGHTA, CDR2 FQGNSA. Trimming removed 4 bases from V and 8 bases from J; junction bases left unmatched: 4. The CDR3 covers 15 residues. The receptor comes from a woman aged 25 to 39 who had recovered from COVID-19. The chain has TRBV7-2 and TRBJ2-1, with 14 nucleotides matching TRBD2. Sequenced sample: PBMCs or T cells enriched from blood (not recorded which). CDR3 DNA sequence: TGTGCCAGCAGCTCGGGACTAGCGGGAGCGTATGAGCAGTTCTTC. This sequence encodes CASSSGLAGAYEQFF.